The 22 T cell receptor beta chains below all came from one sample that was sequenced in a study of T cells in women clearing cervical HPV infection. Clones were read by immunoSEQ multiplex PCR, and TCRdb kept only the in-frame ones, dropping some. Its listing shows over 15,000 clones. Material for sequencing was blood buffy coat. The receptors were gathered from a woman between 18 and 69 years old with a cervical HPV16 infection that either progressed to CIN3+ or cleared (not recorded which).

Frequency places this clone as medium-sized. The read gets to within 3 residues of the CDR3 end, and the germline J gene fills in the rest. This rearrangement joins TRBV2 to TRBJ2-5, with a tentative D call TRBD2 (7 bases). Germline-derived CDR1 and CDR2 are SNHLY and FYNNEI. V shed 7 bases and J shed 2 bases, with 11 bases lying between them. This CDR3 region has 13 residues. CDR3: CASMRGQQETQYF. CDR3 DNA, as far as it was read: TGTGCCAGCATGCGGGGGCAGCAAGAGACC.

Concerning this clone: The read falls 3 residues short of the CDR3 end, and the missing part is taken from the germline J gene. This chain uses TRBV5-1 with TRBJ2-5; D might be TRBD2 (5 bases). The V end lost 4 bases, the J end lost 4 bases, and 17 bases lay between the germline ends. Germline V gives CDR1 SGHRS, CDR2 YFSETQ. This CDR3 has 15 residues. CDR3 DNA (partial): TGCGCCAGCAGCCCAGAGCCCGGCGGGTTAGAGACC. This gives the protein CASSPEPGGLET. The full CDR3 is CASSPEPGGLETQYF.

CDR3: CSARDQSQGGETQYF. The CDR3 DNA, read in part, is TGCAGTGCTAGAGATCAAAGTCAGGGAGGGGAGACC. The chain combines TRBV20-1 with TRBJ2-5; 7 nucleotides align to TRBD2. The observed sequence ends 3 residues before the CDR3 terminus, with the missing tail filled in from the germline J gene. The ends lost 0 bases at V and 5 bases at J; junction bases unmatched: 9. Germline values: CDR1 DFQATT, CDR2 SNEGSKA (reference sequence). This CDR3 is built from 15 residues.

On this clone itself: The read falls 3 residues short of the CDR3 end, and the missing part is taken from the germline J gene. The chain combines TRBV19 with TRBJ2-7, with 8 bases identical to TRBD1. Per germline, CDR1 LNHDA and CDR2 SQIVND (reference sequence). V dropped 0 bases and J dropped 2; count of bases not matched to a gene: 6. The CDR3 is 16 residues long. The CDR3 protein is CASSIDGGQAAYEQYF. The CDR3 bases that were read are TGTGCCAGTAGTATAGATGGGGGACAGGCGGCCTACGAG.

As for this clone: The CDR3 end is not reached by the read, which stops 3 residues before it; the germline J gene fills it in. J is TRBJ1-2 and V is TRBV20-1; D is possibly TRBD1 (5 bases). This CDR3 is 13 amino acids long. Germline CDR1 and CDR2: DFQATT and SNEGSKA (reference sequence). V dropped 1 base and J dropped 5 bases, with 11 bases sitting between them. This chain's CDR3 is CSARVGGWYGYTF. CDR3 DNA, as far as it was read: TGCAGTGCTAGAGTTGGGGGGTGGTATGGC.

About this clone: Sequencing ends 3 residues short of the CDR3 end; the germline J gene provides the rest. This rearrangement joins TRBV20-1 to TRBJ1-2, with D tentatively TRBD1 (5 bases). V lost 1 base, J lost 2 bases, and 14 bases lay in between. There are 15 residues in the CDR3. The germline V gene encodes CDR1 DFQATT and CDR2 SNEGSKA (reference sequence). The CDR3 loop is CSARAQQASNYGYTF. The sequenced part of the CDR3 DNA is TGCAGTGCTAGAGCCCAACAGGCGTCAAACTATGGC.

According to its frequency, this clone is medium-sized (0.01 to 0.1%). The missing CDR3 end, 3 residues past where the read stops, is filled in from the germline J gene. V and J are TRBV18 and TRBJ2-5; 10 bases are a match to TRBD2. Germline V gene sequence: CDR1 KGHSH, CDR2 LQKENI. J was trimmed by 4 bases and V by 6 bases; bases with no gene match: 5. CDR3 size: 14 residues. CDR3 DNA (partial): TGTGCCAGCTCCCAGAGCGGGGGGGCAGAGACC. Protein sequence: CASSQSGGAET. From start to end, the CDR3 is CASSQSGGAETQYF.

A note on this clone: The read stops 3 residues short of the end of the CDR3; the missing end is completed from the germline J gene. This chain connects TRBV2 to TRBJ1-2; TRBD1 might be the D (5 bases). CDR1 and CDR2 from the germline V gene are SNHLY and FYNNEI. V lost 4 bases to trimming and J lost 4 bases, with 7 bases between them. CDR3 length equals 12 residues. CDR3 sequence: CASSGGPYGYTF. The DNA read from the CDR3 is TGTGCCAGCAGTGGGGGCCCCTATGGC.

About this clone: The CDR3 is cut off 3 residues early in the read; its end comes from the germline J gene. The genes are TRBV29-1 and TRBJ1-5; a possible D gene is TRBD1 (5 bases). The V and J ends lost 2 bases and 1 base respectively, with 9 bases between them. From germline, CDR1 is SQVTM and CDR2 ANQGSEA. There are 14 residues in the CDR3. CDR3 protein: CSVELSGSNQPQHF. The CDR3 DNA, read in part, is TGCAGCGTTGAACTTTCAGGGAGCAATCAGCCC.

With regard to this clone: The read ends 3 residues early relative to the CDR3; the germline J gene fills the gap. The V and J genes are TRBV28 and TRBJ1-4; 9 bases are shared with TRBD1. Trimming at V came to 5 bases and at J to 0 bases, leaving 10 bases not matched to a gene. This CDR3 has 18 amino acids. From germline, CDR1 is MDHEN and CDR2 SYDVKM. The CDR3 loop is CASSLPGQGLATNEKLFF. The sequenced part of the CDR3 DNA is TGTGCCAGCAGTCTCCCGGGACAGGGACTTGCAACTAATGAAAAA.

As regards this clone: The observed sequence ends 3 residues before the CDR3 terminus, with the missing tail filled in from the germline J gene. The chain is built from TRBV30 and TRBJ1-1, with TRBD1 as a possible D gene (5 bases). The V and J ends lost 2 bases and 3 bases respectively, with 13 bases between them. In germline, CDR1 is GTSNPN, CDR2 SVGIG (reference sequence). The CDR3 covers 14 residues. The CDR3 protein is CAWSLTGGDTEAFF. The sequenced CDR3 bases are TGTGCCTGGAGTCTAACAGGAGGGGACACTGAA.

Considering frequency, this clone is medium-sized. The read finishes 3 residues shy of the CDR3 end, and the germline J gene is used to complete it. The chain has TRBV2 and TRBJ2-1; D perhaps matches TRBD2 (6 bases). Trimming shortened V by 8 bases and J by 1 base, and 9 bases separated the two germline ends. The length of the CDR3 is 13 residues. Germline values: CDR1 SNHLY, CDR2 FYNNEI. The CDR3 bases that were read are TGTGCCAGCCACGGGGGATCCTACAATGAG. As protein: CASHGGSYNE. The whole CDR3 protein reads CASHGGSYNEQFF.

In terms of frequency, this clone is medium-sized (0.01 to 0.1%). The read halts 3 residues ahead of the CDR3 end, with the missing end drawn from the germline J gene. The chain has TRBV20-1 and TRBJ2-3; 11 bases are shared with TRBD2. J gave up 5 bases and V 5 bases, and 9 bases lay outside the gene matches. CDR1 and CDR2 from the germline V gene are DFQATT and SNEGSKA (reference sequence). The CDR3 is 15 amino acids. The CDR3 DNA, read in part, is TGCAGTGCTCTCTCGACTAGCGGGGTTGGAGATACG. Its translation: CSALSTSGVGDT. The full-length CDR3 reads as CSALSTSGVGDTQYF.

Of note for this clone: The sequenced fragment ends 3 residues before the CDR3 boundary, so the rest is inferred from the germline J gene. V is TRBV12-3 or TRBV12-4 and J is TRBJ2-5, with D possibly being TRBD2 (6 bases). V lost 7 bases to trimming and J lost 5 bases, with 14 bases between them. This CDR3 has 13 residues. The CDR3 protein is CASIARGGETQYF. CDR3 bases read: TGTGCCAGCATCGCGCGGGGCGGGGAGACC.

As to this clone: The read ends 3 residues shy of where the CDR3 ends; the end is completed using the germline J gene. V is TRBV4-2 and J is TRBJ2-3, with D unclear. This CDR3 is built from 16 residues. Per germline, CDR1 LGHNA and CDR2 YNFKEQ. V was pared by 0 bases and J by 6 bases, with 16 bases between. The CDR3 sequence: CASSQEERLGRDTQYF. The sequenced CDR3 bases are TGTGCCAGCAGCCAAGAGGAGCGCCTGGGTCGGGATACG.

The CDR3 spells CASSPTLPGANVLTF. The part of the CDR3 DNA that was read is TGTGCCAGCAGCCCTACTCTGCCTGGGGCCAACGTC. V is TRBV7-9 and J is TRBJ2-6; D is unclear. Coverage ceases 3 residues before the CDR3 finishes, and the germline J gene fills in the end. CDR1 and CDR2 (germline): SEHNR, FQNEAQ (reference sequence). V dropped 5 bases and J dropped 2 bases, with 10 bases sitting between them. The CDR3 consists of 15 residues.

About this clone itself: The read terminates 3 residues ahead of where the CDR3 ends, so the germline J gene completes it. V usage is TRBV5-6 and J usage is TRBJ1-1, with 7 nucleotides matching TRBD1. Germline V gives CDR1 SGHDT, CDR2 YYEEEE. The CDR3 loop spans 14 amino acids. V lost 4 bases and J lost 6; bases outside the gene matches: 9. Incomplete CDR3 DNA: TGTGCCAGCAGCGCCGAACAGGGGAGGGCTGAA. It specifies CASSAEQGRAE. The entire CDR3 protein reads CASSAEQGRAEAFF. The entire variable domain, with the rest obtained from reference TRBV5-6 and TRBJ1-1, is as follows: DAGVTQSPTHLIKTRGQQVTLRCSPKSGHDTVSWYQQALGQGPQFIFQYYEEEERQRGNFPDRFSGHQFPNYSSELNVNALLLGDSALYLCASSAEQGRAEAFFGQGTRLTVV.

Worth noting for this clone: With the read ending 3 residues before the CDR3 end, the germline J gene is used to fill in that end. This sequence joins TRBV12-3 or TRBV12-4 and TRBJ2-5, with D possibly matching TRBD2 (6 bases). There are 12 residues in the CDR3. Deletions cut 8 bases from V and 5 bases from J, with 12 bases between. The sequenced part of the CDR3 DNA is TGTGCCAGCGGCGTGACTAGGGAGACC. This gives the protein CASGVTRET. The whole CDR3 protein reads CASGVTRETQYF.

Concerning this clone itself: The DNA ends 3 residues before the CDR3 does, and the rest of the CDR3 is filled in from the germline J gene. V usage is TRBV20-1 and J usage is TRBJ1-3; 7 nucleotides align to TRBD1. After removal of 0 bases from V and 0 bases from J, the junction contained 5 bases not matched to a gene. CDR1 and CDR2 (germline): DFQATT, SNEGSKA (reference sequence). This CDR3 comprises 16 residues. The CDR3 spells CSARDRGDSSGNTIYF. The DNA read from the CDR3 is TGCAGTGCTAGAGATAGGGGGGACAGCTCTGGAAACACC.

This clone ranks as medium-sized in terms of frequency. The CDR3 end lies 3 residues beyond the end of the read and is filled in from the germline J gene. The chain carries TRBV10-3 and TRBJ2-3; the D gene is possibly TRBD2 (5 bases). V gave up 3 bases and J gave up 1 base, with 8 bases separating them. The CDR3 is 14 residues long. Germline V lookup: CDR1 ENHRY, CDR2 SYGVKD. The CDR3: CAISDGLGTDTQYF. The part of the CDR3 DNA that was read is TGTGCCATCAGTGATGGACTCGGCACAGATACG.

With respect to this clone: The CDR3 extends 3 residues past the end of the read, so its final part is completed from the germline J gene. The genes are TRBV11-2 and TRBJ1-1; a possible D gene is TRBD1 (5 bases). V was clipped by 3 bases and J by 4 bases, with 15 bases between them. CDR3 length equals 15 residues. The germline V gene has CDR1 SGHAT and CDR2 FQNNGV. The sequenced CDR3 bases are TGTGCCAGCAGCTTGGGGCTGGGGAGGGGCACTGAA. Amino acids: CASSLGLGRGTE. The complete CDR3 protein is CASSLGLGRGTEAFF.

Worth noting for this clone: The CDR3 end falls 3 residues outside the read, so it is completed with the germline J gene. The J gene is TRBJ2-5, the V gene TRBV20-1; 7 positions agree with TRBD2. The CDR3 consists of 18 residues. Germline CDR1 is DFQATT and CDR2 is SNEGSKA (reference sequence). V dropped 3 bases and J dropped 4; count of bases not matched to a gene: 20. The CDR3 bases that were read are TGCAGTGCTAGCCTCTATGGGGGGGGGAGATACCGAGGAGAGACC. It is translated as CSASLYGGGRYRGET. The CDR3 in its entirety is CSASLYGGGRYRGETQYF.